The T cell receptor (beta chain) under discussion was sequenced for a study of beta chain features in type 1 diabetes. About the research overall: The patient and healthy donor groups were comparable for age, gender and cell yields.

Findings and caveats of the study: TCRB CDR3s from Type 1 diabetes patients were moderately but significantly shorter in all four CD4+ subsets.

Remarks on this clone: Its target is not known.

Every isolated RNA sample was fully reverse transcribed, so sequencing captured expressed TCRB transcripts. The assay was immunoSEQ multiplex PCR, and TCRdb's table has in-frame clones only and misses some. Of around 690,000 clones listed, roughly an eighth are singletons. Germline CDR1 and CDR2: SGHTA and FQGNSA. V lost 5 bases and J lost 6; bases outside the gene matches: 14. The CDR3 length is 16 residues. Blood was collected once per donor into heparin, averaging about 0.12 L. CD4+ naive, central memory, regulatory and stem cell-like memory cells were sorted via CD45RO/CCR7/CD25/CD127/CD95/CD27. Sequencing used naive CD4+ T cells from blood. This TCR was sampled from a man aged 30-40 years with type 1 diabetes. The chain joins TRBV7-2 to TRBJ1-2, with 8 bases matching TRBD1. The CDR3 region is CASSLTQGERADGYTF. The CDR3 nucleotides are TGTGCCAGCAGCCTTACACAGGGGGAGCGTGCTGATGGCTACACCTTC.